Detailed here is one T cell receptor beta chain. This clone has a handful of counts. Its cognate antigen has yet to be identified. Base qualities are missing; no much larger clone stands one base away. A distance of 5 bases separates the germline ends of V and J, which lose 2 bases and 1 base respectively. Counted from cysteine to phenylalanine, this CDR3 has 13 amino acids. Only the CDR3 DNA stays, 39 bases, in frame from base 1. CDR1 SGHAT and CDR2 FQNNGV were looked up in the germline V gene. Library method: the immunoSEQ multiplex PCR assay. The authors processed their data as follows. A statistical classification framework was built to diagnose cytomegalovirus status from the catalog of TCR beta chain sequences. This immuneACCESS table, as held by TCRdb, lists in-frame sequences with V and J called but not all clones. Of the missing ones, under half trace to an unresolved V gene in checked studies; the others have no known cause. Clone size and V and J calls were adopted from that table, with D and trimming inferred from the DNA. The table for this sample lists approximately 180,000 clones; approximately 89% of them were counted only once. Of the sample, less than 3% is held by the ten largest clones.

The sample is drawn from a study of cytomegalovirus exposure and HLA in healthy donors (dated by TCRdb to the late 2010s). With respect to the entire study: A later analysis indicated that the 90 to 150 validation repertoires were generated on the platform also employed for the roughly 720 repertoires of the first cohort. To predict cytomegalovirus infection status, the study brought together high-throughput TCR immunosequencing, statistical association of individual TCRs with disease status, and machine learning. The aim of the study was to test whether cataloging public T cell receptors could identify signatures of past pathogen exposure. In addition to the first cohort of 666 subjects, a separate validation cohort of 130 or so different subjects was used.

Donors formed part of the validation cohort, which comprised 120 subjects and was distinct from the first cohort of roughly 600 subjects. On the study overall, not on this receptor specifically: Most TCR sequences were observed very rarely across donors, whereas some public TCRs were present in many individuals. A later analysis found that TCRs clustered in the first cohort also tended to co-occur in the 95 to 150 validation repertoires, with 94% of cluster scores above 0. All 110 or so repertoires were used to score co-occurrence in the validation cohort in a later analysis, because that analysis had no HLA typing for the cohort. In vitro tests confirmed that a few of the cytomegalovirus-associated TCR beta chains recognize cytomegalovirus antigens. The study gave a list of under 200 TCR beta chains associated with cytomegalovirus. The authors suggested that the approach could potentially be extended to other disease states and immunological phenotypes. Cytomegalovirus status was reported to be diagnosed by the classifier with high specificity and sensitivity in both the original and validation cohorts.

The sequence links TRBV11-2 to TRBJ1-1; no D segment can be confidently identified. The sequence was obtained from a man between 18 and 29 years old in good health and CMV-seropositive. The sequencing input was PBMCs. For the CDR3, the sequence is CASSLLRNTEAFF. The DNA sequence is TGTGCCAGCAGCTTACTCCGGAACACTGAAGCTTTCTTT.